This T cell receptor (beta chain) was found in a study of T and B cells in COVID-19 patients. TRB rearrangements were amplified by multiplex PCR with BIOMED2 TRB-A/B primers. TCRdb reprocessed the multiplex PCR reads with MiXCR, giving one entry per CDR3 protein. Among approximately 1,300 distinct CDR3 sequences, under 30% were seen once, and the ten largest hold around two thirds. Each TRB amplification used about 250-550 ng of genomic DNA from blood. For this clonotype: The junction differs from germline at one of its ends, possibly a read error.

The source material was blood. The source is a human donor with active COVID-19.

The chain's CDR3 is CASSYGTSGADTQYF. The CDR3 DNA reads as TGCGCCAGCAGCTACGGGACTAGCGGAGCAGATACGCAGTATTTT. V and J are TRBV5-4 and TRBJ2-3; 11 bases are shared with TRBD2. Looked up from germline, CDR1 is SGHNT and CDR2 is YYREEE (reference sequence). This CDR3 contains 15 residues. Variable domain in full (rest from reference TRBV5-4 and TRBJ2-3): ETGVTQSPTHLIKTRGQQVTLRCSSQSGHNTVSWYQQALGQGPQFIFQYYREEENGRGNFPPRFSGLQFPNYSSELNVNALELDDSALYLCASSYGTSGADTQYFGPGTRLTVL.